Below are 12 T cell receptor beta chains sequenced from a single sample in a study of T cell responses to AZD1222 COVID-19 vaccine. Generated by immunoSEQ multiplex PCR, the TCRdb table keeps only in-frame clones and is missing some. The sample records 130,000 or so clones, 89% being singletons. Sequences were derived from peripheral blood, sampled on day 0 of AZD1222 vaccination. The receptors shown here come from an adult in good health.

The chain uses TRBV7-2 and TRBJ1-3; possible D gene TRBD1, 5 bases. Germline V lookup: CDR1 SGHTA, CDR2 FQGNSA. The CDR3 spans 15 residues. V was trimmed by 1 base and J by 3 bases, leaving 10 bases between them. The CDR3 region is CASSLGGFGGNTIYF. For the CDR3, the DNA is TGTGCCAGCAGCTTAGGGGGGTTCGGTGGAAACACCATATATTTT.

The J gene is TRBJ2-7, the V gene TRBV25-1; D not resolved. The V gene's germline CDR1 is MGHDK and CDR2 SYGVNS. This CDR3 region has 10 residues. V was clipped by 3 bases and J by 6 bases, with 3 bases between them. The CDR3 here is CASSDLEQYF. The CDR3, as DNA: TGTGCCAGCAGTGACCTCGAGCAGTACTTC.

The rearrangement uses TRBV9 and TRBJ2-3, with a weak D call TRBD1 (5 bases). The CDR3 has 14 amino acids. The germline gives CDR1 SGDLS, CDR2 YYNGEE. V shed 0 bases and J shed 9 bases, with 14 bases lying between them. This CDR3 reads CASSVGGRQGTQYF. Here the CDR3 DNA reads TGTGCCAGCAGCGTAGGGGGCAGACAAGGCACGCAGTATTTT. Full variable domain (remainder filled in from reference TRBV9 and TRBJ2-3): DSGVTQTPKHLITATGQRVTLRCSPRSGDLSVYWYQQSLDQGLQFLIQYYNGEERAKGNILERFSAQQFPDLHSELNLSSLELGDSALYFCASSVGGRQGTQYFGPGTRLTVL.

This chain uses TRBV2 with TRBJ1-2; D is unresolved. The CDR3 contains 14 residues. Germline-derived CDR1 and CDR2 are SNHLY and FYNNEI. V was clipped by 7 bases and J by 8 bases, with 20 bases between them. As DNA, the CDR3 is TGTGCCAGCATCCTAACCCCAACAGCGGGGGGCTACACCTTC. Protein product: CASILTPTAGGYTF. Combining the CDR3 with reference TRBV2 and TRBJ1-2 gives the whole variable domain EPEVTQTPSHQVTQMGQEVILRCVPISNHLYFYWYRQILGQKVEFLVSFYNNEISEKSEIFDDQFSVERPDGSNFTLKIRSTKLEDSAMYFCASILTPTAGGYTFGSGTRLTVV.

The chain has TRBV19 and TRBJ2-1; the D gene is possibly TRBD2 (7 bases). Per the germline V gene, CDR1 is LNHDA and CDR2 is SQIVND (reference sequence). CDR3 length equals 16 residues. Trimming cost V 3 bases and J 5 bases, with 17 bases left between them. This CDR3 reads CASSIGGREIHNEQFF. Written as DNA, the CDR3 is TGTGCCAGTAGTATTGGGGGGCGGGAGATCCACAATGAGCAGTTCTTC.

The chain uses TRBV6-6 and TRBJ1-3; weak D call: TRBD1 (6 bases). Germline CDR1 reads MNHNY; CDR2 reads SVGAGI (reference sequence). V lost 6 bases and J 0 bases, leaving 15 bases between the germline ends. The CDR3 is 16 residues long. CDR3 residues: CASRGTFGPSGNTIYF. The CDR3 DNA reads as TGTGCCAGCAGAGGGACATTTGGTCCCTCTGGAAACACCATATATTTT.

This chain links TRBV4-1 with TRBJ2-5; D is uncertain. Germline CDR1 and CDR2: MGHRA and YSYEKL. V dropped 0 bases and J dropped 5 bases, with 10 bases sitting between them. CDR3 length equals 14 residues. The CDR3 DNA follows: TGCGCCAGCAGCCAAGAAAATAGGGCGGAGACCCAGTACTTC. It yields the protein CASSQENRAETQYF.

The rearrangement links TRBV5-1 to TRBJ2-3; 8 nucleotides line up with TRBD1. This CDR3 comprises 17 residues. The junction had 13 bases not matched to a gene; V was cut back by 4 bases and J by 3 bases. Per the germline V gene, CDR1 is SGHRS and CDR2 is YFSETQ. The CDR3 DNA follows: TGCGCCAGCAGCCTCTCCCCCGGGACAGGCAGGACAGATACGCAGTATTTT. Protein: CASSLSPGTGRTDTQYF. Supplemented by reference TRBV5-1 and TRBJ2-3, the full variable domain reads KAGVTQTPRYLIKTRGQQVTLSCSPISGHRSVSWYQQTPGQGLQFLFEYFSETQRNKGNFPGRFSGRQFSNSRSEMNVSTLELGDSALYLCASSLSPGTGRTDTQYFGPGTRLTVL.

V gene TRBV28 combines with J gene TRBJ1-5, with no clear D. The CDR3 is 12 residues long. Germline CDR1 and CDR2: MDHEN and SYDVKM. Trimming removed 2 bases at V and 7 bases at J, with 6 bases between. The CDR3 protein is CASSLPRQPQHF. CDR3 coding DNA: TGTGCCAGCAGTTTACCTAGACAGCCCCAGCATTTT.

The count of this clone is one. The chain joins TRBV9 to TRBJ1-4, with a weak D call TRBD1 (5 bases). V lost 2 bases, J lost 5 bases, and 13 bases lay in between. The CDR3 runs to 15 residues. CDR1 SGDLS and CDR2 YYNGEE come from the germline V gene. CDR3 sequence reads: CASSVQGTPNEKLFF. The CDR3 nucleotides read TGTGCCAGCAGCGTCCAGGGTACCCCAAATGAAAAACTGTTTTTT.

The V and J genes are TRBV7-9 and TRBJ2-1; D gene unclear. V lost 3 bases, J lost 0 bases, and 6 bases lay in between. In germline, CDR1 is SEHNR, CDR2 FQNEAQ (reference sequence). The CDR3 is made up of 14 amino acids. DNA for the CDR3: TGTGCCAGCAGCTTCGGAAGCTCCTACAATGAGCAGTTCTTC. This gives the protein CASSFGSSYNEQFF.

With regard to this clone: A read error may produce the germline difference seen at one junction end. The chain combines TRBV4-1 with TRBJ2-7; D is unresolved. The germline V gene encodes CDR1 MGHRA and CDR2 YSYEKL. The CDR3 extends over 13 amino acids. CDR3 in amino acids: CASSQEGSARLLF. The CDR3 nucleotides read TGCGCCAGCAGCCAAGAAGGGTCAGCCCGGTTACTTTTC.